The entry below gives a single T cell receptor beta chain sequence along with its context. Its antigen is still unknown. This specimen comes from a study of synovial regulatory T cells in juvenile arthritis (dated by TCRdb to the mid-2010s). Study-level background: Among the sequenced patients, a few were classified as therapy-naive, methotrexate plus infliximab was given to one, methotrexate was given to about 6, and treatment information was unavailable for one. Effector T cell subsets from the study cohort were also sequenced for comparisons, but the Treg dataset by itself includes only blood Treg cells and synovial fluid Treg cells. TCR repertoire comparisons included Treg and Teff subsets from 11 JIA patients with active disease. Using matched patient samples, the researchers compared TCRbeta CDR3 repertoires across three groups: blood iaTreg cells, other blood Treg cells and synovial fluid Treg cells. Beyond this particular receptor, the publication reports: Across patients, iaTreg TCR repertoires were largely private, and these iaTreg repertoires partially overlapped with synovial Teff and blood CPL repertoires. Synovial Treg cells shared more CDR3 sequences with iaTreg cells than with other blood Treg cells, and Chao-Jaccard similarity confirmed that synovial Treg cells were more closely related to iaTreg cells. Lower TCR diversity was observed in blood iaTreg cells than in other blood Treg cells, consistent with antigen-driven expansion.

Receptors were amplified or captured by the immunoSEQ multiplex PCR assay. TCRbeta CDR3 sequencing was carried out by Adaptive Biotechnologies. In the paper's pipeline: To assess repertoire similarity, the researchers used the Chao-modified Jaccard index along with median clonotype overlap taken from 200 random subsamples at equal sample size. The similarity analyses were based on either productive nucleotide sequences or amino acid sequences translated in silico. Hierarchical clustering with single linkage and t-SNE based on Chao-modified Jaccard distances were applied for the comparison of repertoires. Repertoire diversity was assessed with the Renyi index over a range of alpha values after the sample sizes were normalised. In its TCRdb copy, this immuneACCESS table keeps in-frame sequences only and misses some clones. Where compared with another copy, unresolved V genes explain less than half of these, and the others have no known cause. V, J and clone size are taken as reported in that table, and D and trimming were inferred from the DNA itself. The sample table on file contains approximately 9,500 clones. The biggest ten clones account for less than 0.75% of the sample.

TCR repertoire donors were approximately 11 juvenile idiopathic arthritis patients with active disease who had not reached inactive disease, 3 polyarticular and 8 oligoarticular. The TCR-sequenced patients had a median age of approximately 12 years (range 2.4-22.9) and median disease duration of around seven years (range 0.2-19.1). Samples for TCR repertoire analysis were collected at two centres in Italy. Peripheral blood mononuclear cells were isolated by Histopaque-1077 density gradient and cryopreserved in 90% FCS with approximately 10% DMSO. According to the germline V gene, CDR1 reads SGHDN and CDR2 reads FVKESK. Its CDR3 holds 16 amino acids, cysteine through phenylalanine. Only the protein sequence is given.

The chain is assembled from TRBV14 and TRBJ1-3; TCRdb reports TRBD1, a call that lacks DNA to check it against. The sequence was obtained from a donor aged 2-30 years with juvenile idiopathic arthritis. The specimen sequenced was Treg cells from blood. In light of the paper, this sample's cell subset or site label describes: remaining (HLA-DR-negative) circulating blood Treg cells. The CDR3 protein sequence reads: CASSRGQGLSGNTIYF.